A selection of T cell receptor beta chains follows, all from one sample in a study of shared clonotypes between healthy human individuals. Clones were sequenced by immunoSEQ multiplex PCR, and TCRdb holds only the in-frame ones, with some missing. The sample holds about 560,000 clones, roughly four fifths seen once. Specimen: PBMCs. The receptors were gathered from a woman aged 40 to 55 in good health. Some clones in this sample may be carry-over from other donors' samples. Each CDR3 is given with its conserved first and last residue. The order of the fields is V gene, D gene, J gene, clone size, CDR3 DNA, CDR3 protein. The D gene is left open where the match is weak. Clone sizes are given selectively: once, few, many, or a class where the clone is expanded.

v_call: TRBV4-3; d_call: .; j_call: TRBJ1-1; clone_size: .; cdr3_nt: TGCGCCAGCAGCCAACCGGGGAACACTGAAGCTTTCTTT; cdr3_aa: CASSQPGNTEAFF
v_call: TRBV6-6; d_call: .; j_call: TRBJ1-5; clone_size: .; cdr3_nt: TGTGCCAGCAGGGAGGCAGCATATAGCAATCAGCCCCAGCATTTT; cdr3_aa: CASREAAYSNQPQHF
v_call: TRBV27; d_call: TRBD2; j_call: TRBJ2-5; clone_size: .; cdr3_nt: TGTGCCAGCAGTTTAGAGGGAGGGGCAGAGACCCAGTACTTC; cdr3_aa: CASSLEGGAETQYF
v_call: TRBV18; d_call: .; j_call: TRBJ2-4; clone_size: .; cdr3_nt: TGTGCCAGCTCGCACAAGGGAGACAAAAACATTCAGTACTTC; cdr3_aa: CASSHKGDKNIQYF
v_call: TRBV5-8; d_call: TRBD1; j_call: TRBJ2-2; clone_size: .; cdr3_nt: TGTGCCAGCAGCTCGGGACAGAATACCGGGGAGCTGTTTTTT; cdr3_aa: CASSSGQNTGELFF
v_call: TRBV7-9; d_call: .; j_call: TRBJ1-1; clone_size: once; cdr3_nt: TGTGCCAGCAGCTTAGCGCTTGCAGGGACTCACACTGAAGCTTTCTTT; cdr3_aa: CASSLALAGTHTEAFF
v_call: TRBV29-1; d_call: TRBD2; j_call: TRBJ2-7; clone_size: .; cdr3_nt: TGCAGCGTTTTCGCGGGAGACTACGAGCAGTACTTC; cdr3_aa: CSVFAGDYEQYF
v_call: TRBV5-4; d_call: .; j_call: TRBJ2-5; clone_size: .; cdr3_nt: TGTGCCAGCAGCGAACAGCTACAAGAGACCCAGTACTTC; cdr3_aa: CASSEQLQETQYF
v_call: TRBV11-2; d_call: .; j_call: TRBJ2-5; clone_size: .; cdr3_nt: TGTGCCAGCAGCTTAGCCCCCCGAGGAAGCACCCAAGAGACCCAGTACTTC; cdr3_aa: CASSLAPRGSTQETQYF
v_call: TRBV18; d_call: .; j_call: TRBJ2-3; clone_size: .; cdr3_nt: TGTGCCAGCTCAAAAGGGACCGATGAGACGCAGTATTTT; cdr3_aa: CASSKGTDETQYF
v_call: TRBV10-3; d_call: .; j_call: TRBJ2-3; clone_size: .; cdr3_nt: TGTGCCACGTCTGGGACAGATACGCAGTATTTT; cdr3_aa: CATSGTDTQYF
v_call: TRBV5-1; d_call: TRBD2; j_call: TRBJ2-4; clone_size: .; cdr3_nt: TGCGCCAGCAGCGCGGGACTAGACCGACTAGCCAAAAACATTCAGTACTTC; cdr3_aa: CASSAGLDRLAKNIQYF
v_call: TRBV7-2; d_call: .; j_call: TRBJ2-5; clone_size: .; cdr3_nt: TGTGCCAGCAGCTTCGGTCTACCCGAGACCCAGTACTTC; cdr3_aa: CASSFGLPETQYF
v_call: TRBV1; d_call: .; j_call: TRBJ1-5; clone_size: .; cdr3_nt: TGCACCAGCAGCCTGGGACAGGGGCCAGGGCAGCCCCAGCATTTT; cdr3_aa: CTSSLGQGPGQPQHF
v_call: TRBV30; d_call: TRBD2; j_call: TRBJ2-3; clone_size: few; cdr3_nt: TGTGCCTGGAGCCGCGGGGGTTTTTCCGCAGATACGCAGTATTTT; cdr3_aa: CAWSRGGFSADTQYF
v_call: TRBV15; d_call: TRBD2; j_call: TRBJ2-3; clone_size: few; cdr3_nt: TGTGCCACCAGCAGAGGGGGACTAGCGGACACAGATACGCAGTATTTT; cdr3_aa: CATSRGGLADTDTQYF
v_call: TRBV10-3; d_call: .; j_call: TRBJ2-3; clone_size: .; cdr3_nt: TGTGCCATCAGTGAGATATTTGCGGCCACAGATACGCAGTATTTT; cdr3_aa: CAISEIFAATDTQYF
v_call: TRBV14; d_call: .; j_call: TRBJ2-7; clone_size: many; cdr3_nt: TGTGCCAGCAGCCAGTTCCGGGACGTAGACGAGCAGTACTTC; cdr3_aa: CASSQFRDVDEQYF
v_call: TRBV19; d_call: TRBD1; j_call: TRBJ2-2; clone_size: .; cdr3_nt: TGTGCCAGTAGTATCCAGGGACAGGGGCCAAACACCGGGGAGCTGTTTTTT; cdr3_aa: CASSIQGQGPNTGELFF
v_call: TRBV11-2; d_call: TRBD1; j_call: TRBJ2-5; clone_size: once; cdr3_nt: TGTGCCAGCAGCCTATGGGGACAGGGCCAAGAGACCCAGTACTTC; cdr3_aa: CASSLWGQGQETQYF
v_call: TRBV4-1; d_call: .; j_call: TRBJ1-2; clone_size: few; cdr3_nt: TGCGCCAGCAGCCAACGGCAGGGCCCTACCCTGAACTATGGCTACACCTTC; cdr3_aa: CASSQRQGPTLNYGYTF